Listed below are T cell receptor beta chains from one sample, sequenced in a study of radiotherapy plus CTLA-4 blockade in lung cancer. The data were produced by immunoSEQ multiplex PCR, yet TCRdb's version contains in-frame clones alone and is incomplete. The sample holds more than 75,000 clones, about four fifths seen once. The source material was peripheral blood, sampled from a patient treated with radiotherapy plus ipilimumab. The source is a human donor with non-small cell lung cancer that progressed on radiotherapy plus ipilimumab. Each CDR3 is given with its conserved first and last residue. D genes are given only for firm matches. Clone sizes are given selectively: once, few, many, or a class where the clone is expanded.

D gene: -; clone size: -; V gene: TRBV30; J gene: TRBJ1-2; CDR3 protein: CAWSVYREGNYGYTF; CDR3 DNA: TGTGCCTGGAGTGTATACAGGGAGGGTAACTATGGCTACACCTTC
D gene: TRBD2; clone size: -; V gene: TRBV11-3; J gene: TRBJ2-1; CDR3 protein: CASSPGASGSNEQFF; CDR3 DNA: TGTGCCAGCAGCCCGGGGGCTAGCGGGAGTAATGAGCAGTTCTTC
D gene: -; clone size: -; V gene: TRBV2; J gene: TRBJ2-4; CDR3 protein: CASSLQWLRENIQYF; CDR3 DNA: TGTGCCAGCAGTCTACAATGGCTTAGGGAAAACATTCAGTACTTC
D gene: -; clone size: few; V gene: TRBV14; J gene: TRBJ1-2; CDR3 protein: CASSQAGIYGYTF; CDR3 DNA: TGTGCCAGCAGCCAAGCAGGAATTTATGGCTACACCTTC
D gene: -; clone size: -; V gene: TRBV14; J gene: TRBJ2-1; CDR3 protein: CASSQEWGRNEQFF; CDR3 DNA: TGTGCCAGCAGCCAAGAATGGGGGCGGAATGAGCAGTTCTTC
D gene: -; clone size: -; V gene: TRBV7-3; J gene: TRBJ2-1; CDR3 protein: CASSLPPNEQFF; CDR3 DNA: TGTGCCAGCAGCCTCCCACCGAATGAGCAGTTCTTC
D gene: TRBD2; clone size: -; V gene: TRBV15; J gene: TRBJ2-1; CDR3 protein: CATSRGREGVYNEQFF; CDR3 DNA: TGTGCCACCAGCAGAGGGCGGGAGGGTGTCTACAATGAGCAGTTCTTC
D gene: TRBD1; clone size: once; V gene: TRBV5-6; J gene: TRBJ1-3; CDR3 protein: CASSRQRQGSSGNTIYF; CDR3 DNA: TGTGCCAGCAGCCGTCAAAGACAGGGAAGTTCTGGAAACACCATATATTTT
D gene: -; clone size: -; V gene: TRBV7-9; J gene: TRBJ2-1; CDR3 protein: CASSLLLGQGDGQFF; CDR3 DNA: TGTGCCAGCAGCCTTCTTTTGGGACAAGGCGATGGGCAGTTCTTC
D gene: -; clone size: few; V gene: TRBV5-5; J gene: TRBJ2-2; CDR3 protein: CASSLDRNTGELFF; CDR3 DNA: TGTGCCAGCAGCCTCGACAGGAACACCGGGGAGCTGTTTTTT
D gene: -; clone size: -; V gene: TRBV6-5; J gene: TRBJ2-7; CDR3 protein: CASSPTGYEQYF; CDR3 DNA: TGTGCCAGCAGCCCAACCGGATACGAGCAGTACTTC
D gene: -; clone size: -; V gene: TRBV4-1; J gene: TRBJ2-2; CDR3 protein: CASSQEKVRASGTGELFF; CDR3 DNA: TGCGCCAGCAGCCAAGAAAAAGTACGGGCGAGTGGGACCGGGGAGCTGTTTTTT
D gene: -; clone size: many; V gene: TRBV9; J gene: TRBJ1-4; CDR3 protein: CASSVGRTLNEKLFF; CDR3 DNA: TGTGCCAGCAGCGTTGGAAGGACCCTGAATGAAAAACTGTTTTTT
D gene: -; clone size: -; V gene: TRBV25-1; J gene: TRBJ2-5; CDR3 protein: CASMEGGGETQYF; CDR3 DNA: TGTGCCAGTATGGAAGGGGGAGGCGAGACCCAGTACTTC
D gene: -; clone size: -; V gene: TRBV7-6; J gene: TRBJ1-5; CDR3 protein: CASSLGSDQPQHF; CDR3 DNA: TGTGCCAGCAGCTTAGGGAGCGATCAGCCCCAGCATTTT
D gene: -; clone size: -; V gene: TRBV6-5; J gene: TRBJ1-3; CDR3 protein: CASSYSRRAAGNTIYF; CDR3 DNA: TGTGCCAGCAGTTACTCGAGGAGGGCCGCCGGAAACACCATATATTTT
D gene: TRBD1; clone size: -; V gene: TRBV5-1; J gene: TRBJ2-7; CDR3 protein: CASSLAPGTGRAEQYF; CDR3 DNA: TGCGCCAGCAGCTTGGCGCCCGGGACAGGGAGGGCCGAGCAGTACTTC
D gene: -; clone size: -; V gene: TRBV28; J gene: TRBJ1-5; CDR3 protein: CASSFYSRGSNQPQHF; CDR3 DNA: TGTGCCAGCAGTTTCTACTCCAGGGGAAGCAATCAGCCCCAGCATTTT
D gene: -; clone size: -; V gene: TRBV27; J gene: TRBJ1-2; CDR3 protein: CASSSVTATYGYTF; CDR3 DNA: TGTGCCAGCAGTTCTGTGACAGCAACCTATGGCTACACCTTC
D gene: -; clone size: -; V gene: TRBV2; J gene: TRBJ2-7; CDR3 protein: CASSREQAEQYF; CDR3 DNA: TGTGCCAGCAGCCGGGAACAAGCCGAGCAGTACTTC
D gene: -; clone size: few; V gene: TRBV6-1; J gene: TRBJ2-2; CDR3 protein: CASSDQLFGELFF; CDR3 DNA: TGTGCCAGCAGTGACCAACTCTTCGGGGAGCTGTTTTTT
D gene: -; clone size: -; V gene: TRBV5-4; J gene: TRBJ1-3; CDR3 protein: CASSFSAGRGMWSGNTIYF; CDR3 DNA: TGTGCCAGCAGCTTCTCTGCAGGGAGAGGGATGTGGTCTGGAAACACCATATATTTT
D gene: TRBD1; clone size: -; V gene: TRBV5-6; J gene: TRBJ2-1; CDR3 protein: CASSFFDRALKSSYNEQFF; CDR3 DNA: TGTGCCAGCAGCTTTTTTGACAGGGCGCTAAAAAGCTCCTACAATGAGCAGTTCTTC
D gene: -; clone size: -; V gene: TRBV11-2; J gene: TRBJ2-2; CDR3 protein: CASSYGTSGGELFF; CDR3 DNA: TGTGCCAGCAGCTACGGGACGTCGGGCGGGGAGCTGTTTTTT
D gene: -; clone size: -; V gene: TRBV27; J gene: TRBJ2-2; CDR3 protein: CASTAQGRTGELFF; CDR3 DNA: TGTGCCAGCACGGCTCAGGGGCGAACCGGGGAGCTGTTTTTT
D gene: -; clone size: -; V gene: TRBV19; J gene: TRBJ2-2; CDR3 protein: CASNVQNTGELFF; CDR3 DNA: TGTGCCAGTAACGTCCAGAACACCGGGGAGCTGTTTTTT
D gene: -; clone size: -; V gene: TRBV19; J gene: TRBJ1-5; CDR3 protein: CASSIFLHSNQPQHF; CDR3 DNA: TGTGCCAGTAGTATTTTTCTTCATAGCAATCAGCCCCAGCATTTT
D gene: -; clone size: -; V gene: TRBV11-2; J gene: TRBJ2-1; CDR3 protein: CASSLETSLSFDEQFF; CDR3 DNA: TGTGCCAGCAGCTTAGAGACCAGCCTTAGTTTCGATGAGCAGTTCTTC
D gene: -; clone size: -; V gene: TRBV6-1; J gene: TRBJ1-2; CDR3 protein: CASSDTTADGYTF; CDR3 DNA: TGTGCCAGCAGTGATACTACAGCTGATGGCTACACCTTC
D gene: TRBD2; clone size: -; V gene: TRBV4-1; J gene: TRBJ2-1; CDR3 protein: CASSQAGGPSSYNEQFF; CDR3 DNA: TGCGCCAGCAGCCAAGCGGGAGGGCCAAGCTCCTACAATGAGCAGTTCTTC
D gene: -; clone size: few; V gene: TRBV19; J gene: TRBJ1-4; CDR3 protein: CASSGGKTGSKKLFF; CDR3 DNA: TGTGCCAGTAGTGGGGGAAAGACAGGTTCGAAAAAACTGTTTTTT
D gene: -; clone size: once; V gene: TRBV5-1; J gene: TRBJ1-1; CDR3 protein: CASSIAGMNTEAFF; CDR3 DNA: TGCGCCAGCAGCATAGCGGGGATGAACACTGAAGCTTTCTTT
D gene: -; clone size: -; V gene: TRBV5-4; J gene: TRBJ1-3; CDR3 protein: CASSSPQGSSGNTIYF; CDR3 DNA: TGTGCCAGCAGCTCCCCACAGGGTTCCTCTGGAAACACCATATATTTT
D gene: -; clone size: once; V gene: TRBV6-6; J gene: TRBJ2-1; CDR3 protein: CASRSNWIEQFF; CDR3 DNA: TGTGCCAGCCGCTCGAATTGGATTGAGCAGTTCTTC
D gene: -; clone size: -; V gene: TRBV30; J gene: TRBJ2-1; CDR3 protein: CAWSVVGAGFDEQFF; CDR3 DNA: TGTGCCTGGAGTGTAGTGGGGGCGGGCTTCGATGAGCAGTTCTTC
D gene: -; clone size: -; V gene: TRBV9; J gene: TRBJ2-1; CDR3 protein: CASSKTGRGDEQFF; CDR3 DNA: TGTGCCAGCAGCAAGACAGGGAGGGGCGATGAGCAGTTCTTC
D gene: TRBD1; clone size: -; V gene: TRBV27; J gene: TRBJ2-2; CDR3 protein: CATHRGGELFF; CDR3 DNA: TGTGCCACCCACAGGGGCGGGGAGCTGTTTTTT
D gene: -; clone size: -; V gene: TRBV27; J gene: TRBJ2-1; CDR3 protein: CASSSAGPHEQFF; CDR3 DNA: TGTGCCAGCAGTTCTGCCGGGCCTCATGAGCAGTTCTTC
D gene: TRBD1; clone size: -; V gene: TRBV6-6; J gene: TRBJ1-5; CDR3 protein: CAISRDRGNQPQHF; CDR3 DNA: TGTGCCATCTCCCGGGACAGGGGTAATCAGCCCCAGCATTTT
D gene: -; clone size: -; V gene: TRBV7-6; J gene: TRBJ2-3; CDR3 protein: CASSFLSSTDTQYF; CDR3 DNA: TGTGCCAGCAGCTTCTTGTCTAGCACAGATACGCAGTATTTT
D gene: -; clone size: few; V gene: TRBV29-1; J gene: TRBJ2-3; CDR3 protein: CSGGLGTSTDTQYF; CDR3 DNA: TGCAGCGGTGGACTGGGGACTAGCACAGATACGCAGTATTTT
D gene: -; clone size: -; V gene: TRBV19; J gene: TRBJ1-4; CDR3 protein: CATQGTTNEKLFF; CDR3 DNA: TGTGCCACTCAGGGCACAACTAATGAAAAACTGTTTTTT
D gene: -; clone size: -; V gene: TRBV7-9; J gene: TRBJ2-1; CDR3 protein: CASSRVGGHNEQFF; CDR3 DNA: TGTGCCAGCAGCCGCGTGGGGGGTCACAATGAGCAGTTCTTC
D gene: -; clone size: -; V gene: TRBV2; J gene: TRBJ1-3; CDR3 protein: CAGSTGRGNTIYF; CDR3 DNA: TGTGCCGGCTCGACAGGCCGTGGAAACACCATATATTTT
D gene: -; clone size: -; V gene: TRBV7-9; J gene: TRBJ1-5; CDR3 protein: CASRKQGPNQPQHF; CDR3 DNA: TGTGCCAGCAGAAAGCAGGGTCCCAATCAGCCCCAGCATTTT
D gene: TRBD1; clone size: -; V gene: TRBV6-5; J gene: TRBJ2-1; CDR3 protein: CASSLQGPLYNEQFF; CDR3 DNA: TGTGCCAGCAGCCTACAGGGGCCGCTCTACAATGAGCAGTTCTTC
D gene: TRBD2; clone size: -; V gene: TRBV5-8; J gene: TRBJ2-7; CDR3 protein: CASSDSSAGGFYEQYF; CDR3 DNA: TGTGCCAGCAGCGACTCTTCTGCGGGAGGGTTTTACGAGCAGTACTTC
D gene: -; clone size: -; V gene: TRBV25-1; J gene: TRBJ2-7; CDR3 protein: CASRPGASYEQYF; CDR3 DNA: TGTGCCAGCAGGCCGGGAGCCTCCTACGAGCAGTACTTC
D gene: TRBD1; clone size: once; V gene: TRBV28; J gene: TRBJ1-5; CDR3 protein: CASSAGTANQPQHF; CDR3 DNA: TGTGCCAGCAGTGCAGGGACAGCCAATCAGCCCCAGCATTTT
D gene: TRBD2; clone size: -; V gene: TRBV28; J gene: TRBJ2-1; CDR3 protein: CASSFRFGGRSYNEQFF; CDR3 DNA: TGTGCCAGCAGTTTTCGTTTTGGCGGGAGGTCCTACAATGAGCAGTTCTTC
D gene: -; clone size: -; V gene: TRBV7-3; J gene: TRBJ2-1; CDR3 protein: CASSLSGRKSDEQFF; CDR3 DNA: TGTGCCAGCAGCTTATCAGGCAGGAAGAGTGATGAGCAGTTCTTC
D gene: -; clone size: -; V gene: TRBV30; J gene: TRBJ2-1; CDR3 protein: CAWSRGSIKPEQFF; CDR3 DNA: TGTGCCTGGAGTAGGGGGAGCATTAAACCGGAGCAGTTCTTC
D gene: -; clone size: once; V gene: TRBV2; J gene: TRBJ2-3; CDR3 protein: CASSISDTQYF; CDR3 DNA: TGTGCCAGCAGTATATCCGATACGCAGTATTTT